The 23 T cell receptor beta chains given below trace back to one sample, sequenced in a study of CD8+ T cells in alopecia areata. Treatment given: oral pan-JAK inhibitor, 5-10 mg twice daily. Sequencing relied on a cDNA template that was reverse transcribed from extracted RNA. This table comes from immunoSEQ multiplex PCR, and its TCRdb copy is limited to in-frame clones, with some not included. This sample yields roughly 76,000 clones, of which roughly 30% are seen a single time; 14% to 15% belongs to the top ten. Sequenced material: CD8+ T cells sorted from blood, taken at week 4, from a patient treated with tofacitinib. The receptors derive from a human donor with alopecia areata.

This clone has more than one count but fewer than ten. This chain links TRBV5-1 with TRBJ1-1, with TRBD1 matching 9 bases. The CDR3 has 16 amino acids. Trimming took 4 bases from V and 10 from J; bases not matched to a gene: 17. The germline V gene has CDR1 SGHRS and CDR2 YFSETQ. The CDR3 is CASSQVVGTGHFGAFF. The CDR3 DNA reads TGCGCCAGCAGCCAAGTTGTCGGGACAGGGCACTTCGGAGCTTTCTTT.

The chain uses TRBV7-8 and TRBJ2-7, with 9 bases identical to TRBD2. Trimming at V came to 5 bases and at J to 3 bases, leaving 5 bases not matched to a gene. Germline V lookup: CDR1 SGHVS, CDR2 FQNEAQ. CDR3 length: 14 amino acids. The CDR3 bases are TGTGCCAGCAGCGCTCGCGGGGGGGTCTACGAGCAGTACTTC. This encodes CASSARGGVYEQYF.

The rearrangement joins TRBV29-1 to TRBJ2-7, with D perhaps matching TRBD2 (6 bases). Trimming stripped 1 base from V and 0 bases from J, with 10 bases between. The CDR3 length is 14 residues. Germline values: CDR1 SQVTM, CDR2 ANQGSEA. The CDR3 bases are TGCAGCGTTGAAGCGCGCGGGATCTCCTACGAGCAGTACTTC. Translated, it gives CSVEARGISYEQYF.

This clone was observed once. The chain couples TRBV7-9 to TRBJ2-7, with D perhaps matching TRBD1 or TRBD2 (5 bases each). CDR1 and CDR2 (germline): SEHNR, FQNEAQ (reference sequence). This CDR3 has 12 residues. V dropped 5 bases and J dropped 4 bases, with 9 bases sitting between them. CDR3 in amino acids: CASSPGPYEQYF. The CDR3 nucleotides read TGTGCCAGCAGCCCGGGACCTTACGAGCAGTACTTC. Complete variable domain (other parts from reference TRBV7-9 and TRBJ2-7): DTGVSQNPRHKITKRGQNVTFRCDPISEHNRLYWYRQTLGQGPEFLTYFQNEAQLEKSRLLSDRFSAERPKGSFSTLEIQRTEQGDSAMYLCASSPGPYEQYFGPGTRLTVT.

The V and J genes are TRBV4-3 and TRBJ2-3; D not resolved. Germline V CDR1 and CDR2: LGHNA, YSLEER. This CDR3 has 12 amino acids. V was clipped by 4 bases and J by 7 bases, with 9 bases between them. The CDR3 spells CASSPDHNTQYF. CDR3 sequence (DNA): TGCGCCAGCAGCCCGGACCACAATACGCAGTATTTT.

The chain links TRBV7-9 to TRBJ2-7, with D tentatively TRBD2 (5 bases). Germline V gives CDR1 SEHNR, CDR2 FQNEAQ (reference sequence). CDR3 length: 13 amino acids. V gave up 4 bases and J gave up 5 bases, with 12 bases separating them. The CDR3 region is CASSSGSGDEQYF. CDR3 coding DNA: TGTGCCAGCAGCTCCGGGTCCGGGGACGAGCAGTACTTC. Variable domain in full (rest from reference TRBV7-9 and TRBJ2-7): DTGVSQNPRHKITKRGQNVTFRCDPISEHNRLYWYRQTLGQGPEFLTYFQNEAQLEKSRLLSDRFSAERPKGSFSTLEIQRTEQGDSAMYLCASSSGSGDEQYFGPGTRLTVT.

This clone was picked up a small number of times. CDR3 in amino acids: CAWSVGGGYYNEQFF. As DNA, the CDR3 is TGTGCCTGGAGTGTAGGCGGTGGCTACTACAATGAGCAGTTCTTC. The genes are TRBV30 and TRBJ2-1, with D unclear. The germline V gene encodes CDR1 GTSNPN and CDR2 SVGIG (reference sequence). Deletions cut 0 bases from V and 3 bases from J, with 12 bases between. The CDR3 has 15 amino acids.

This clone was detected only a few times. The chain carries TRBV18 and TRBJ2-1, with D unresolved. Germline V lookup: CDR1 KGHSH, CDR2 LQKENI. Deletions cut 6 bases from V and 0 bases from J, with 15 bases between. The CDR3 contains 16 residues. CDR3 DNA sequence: TGTGCCAGCTCTCTCCTCGAGCCTCACTCCTACAATGAGCAGTTCTTC. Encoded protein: CASSLLEPHSYNEQFF.

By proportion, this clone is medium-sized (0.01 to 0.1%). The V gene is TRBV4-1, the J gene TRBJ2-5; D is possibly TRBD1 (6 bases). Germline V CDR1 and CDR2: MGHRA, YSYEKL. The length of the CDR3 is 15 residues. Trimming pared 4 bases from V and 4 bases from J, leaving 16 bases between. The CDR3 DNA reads TGCGCCAGCAGCCCCGACGGTGGGGGCGGAGAGACCCAGTACTTC. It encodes CASSPDGGGGETQYF.

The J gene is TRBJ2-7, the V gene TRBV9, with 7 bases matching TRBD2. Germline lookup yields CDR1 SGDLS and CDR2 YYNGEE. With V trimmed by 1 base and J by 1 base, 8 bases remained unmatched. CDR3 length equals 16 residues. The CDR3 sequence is CASSVPSGEGSYEQYF. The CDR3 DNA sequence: TGTGCCAGCAGCGTACCTAGCGGAGAGGGGTCCTACGAGCAGTACTTC.

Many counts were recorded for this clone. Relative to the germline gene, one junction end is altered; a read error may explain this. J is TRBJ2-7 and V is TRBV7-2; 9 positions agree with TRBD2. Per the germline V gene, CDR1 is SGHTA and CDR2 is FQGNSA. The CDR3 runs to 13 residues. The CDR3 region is CASSLAGSYEQYF. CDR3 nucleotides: TGTGCCAGCAGCCTAGCGGGGTCCTACGAGCAGTACTTC. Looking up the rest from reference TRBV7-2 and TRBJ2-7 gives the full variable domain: GAGVSQSPSNKVTEKGKDVELRCDPISGHTALYWYRQSLGQGLEFLIYFQGNSAPDKSGLPSDRFSAERTGGSVSTLTIQRTQQEDSAVYLCASSLAGSYEQYFGPGTRLTVT.

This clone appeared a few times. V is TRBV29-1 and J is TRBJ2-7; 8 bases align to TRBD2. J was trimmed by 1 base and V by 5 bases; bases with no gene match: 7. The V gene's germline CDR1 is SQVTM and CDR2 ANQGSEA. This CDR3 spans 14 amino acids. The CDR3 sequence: CSVRGSGVSYEQYF. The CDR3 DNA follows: TGCAGCGTTCGAGGTAGCGGGGTATCCTACGAGCAGTACTTC.

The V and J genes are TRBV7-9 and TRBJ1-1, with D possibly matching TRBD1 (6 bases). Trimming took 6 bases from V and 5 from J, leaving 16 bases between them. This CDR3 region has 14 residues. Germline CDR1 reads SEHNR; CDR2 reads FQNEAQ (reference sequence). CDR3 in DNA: TGTGCCAGCAGGCCCCAGGGGCGGGAAACTGAAGCTTTCTTT. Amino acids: CASRPQGRETEAFF.

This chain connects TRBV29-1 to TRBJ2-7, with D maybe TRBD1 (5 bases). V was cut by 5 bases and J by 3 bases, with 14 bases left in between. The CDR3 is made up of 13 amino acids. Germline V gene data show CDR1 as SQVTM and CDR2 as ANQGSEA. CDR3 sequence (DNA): TGCAGCGTTAGGCTCGACAGATTCTACGAGCAGTACTTC. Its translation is CSVRLDRFYEQYF.

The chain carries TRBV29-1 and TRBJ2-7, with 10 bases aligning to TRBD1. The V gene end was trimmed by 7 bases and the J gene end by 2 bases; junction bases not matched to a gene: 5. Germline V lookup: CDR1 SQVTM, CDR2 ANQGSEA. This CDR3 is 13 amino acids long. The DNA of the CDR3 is TGCAGCGCCAAGACAGGGGGCCCCTACGAGCAGTACTTC. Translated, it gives CSAKTGGPYEQYF.

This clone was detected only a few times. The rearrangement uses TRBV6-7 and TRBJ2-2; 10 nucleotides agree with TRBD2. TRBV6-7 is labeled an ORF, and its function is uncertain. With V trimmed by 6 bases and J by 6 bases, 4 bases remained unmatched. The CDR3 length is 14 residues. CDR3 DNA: TGTGCCAGCAGAGCGGGAGGGGACGCCGGGGAGCTGTTTTTT. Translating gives CASRAGGDAGELFF.

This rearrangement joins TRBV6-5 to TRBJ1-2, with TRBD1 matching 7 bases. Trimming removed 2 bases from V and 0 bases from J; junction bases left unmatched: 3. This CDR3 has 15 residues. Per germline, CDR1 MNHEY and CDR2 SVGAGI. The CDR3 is CASSYTGTANYGYTF. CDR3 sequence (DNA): TGTGCCAGCAGTTACACCGGGACAGCTAACTATGGCTACACCTTC.

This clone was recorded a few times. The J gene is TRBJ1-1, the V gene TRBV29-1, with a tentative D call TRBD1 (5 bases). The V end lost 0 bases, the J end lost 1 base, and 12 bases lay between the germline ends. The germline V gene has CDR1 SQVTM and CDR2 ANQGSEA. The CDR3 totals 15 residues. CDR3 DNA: TGCAGCGTTGAAGAAAAGGGGCAGGGGAACACTGAAGCTTTCTTT. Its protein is CSVEEKGQGNTEAFF.

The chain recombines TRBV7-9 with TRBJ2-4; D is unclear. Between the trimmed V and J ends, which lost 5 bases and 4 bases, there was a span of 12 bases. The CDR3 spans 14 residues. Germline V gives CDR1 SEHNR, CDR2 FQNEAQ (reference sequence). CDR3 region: CASSQQDGKNIQYF. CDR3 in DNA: TGTGCCAGCAGCCAGCAGGACGGGAAAAACATTCAGTACTTC.

CDR3 nucleotides: TGTGCCAGCAGCCGCGGACAGGGGGCAAGAGAGCAGTACTTC. This gives the protein CASSRGQGAREQYF. J is TRBJ2-7 and V is TRBV13; 11 bases are shared with TRBD1. V trimming: 5 bases; J trimming: 7 bases; junction bases outside the gene matches: 7. The CDR3 length is 14 residues. CDR1 PRHDT and CDR2 FYEKMQ come from the germline V gene (reference sequence).

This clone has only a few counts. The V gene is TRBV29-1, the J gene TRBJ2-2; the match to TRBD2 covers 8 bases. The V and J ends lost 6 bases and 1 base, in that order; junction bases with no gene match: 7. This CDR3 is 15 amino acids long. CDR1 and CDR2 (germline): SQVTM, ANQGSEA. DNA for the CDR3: TGCAGCGTCGAGGGAGCGGGAGTGAACACCGGGGAGCTGTTTTTT. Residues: CSVEGAGVNTGELFF.

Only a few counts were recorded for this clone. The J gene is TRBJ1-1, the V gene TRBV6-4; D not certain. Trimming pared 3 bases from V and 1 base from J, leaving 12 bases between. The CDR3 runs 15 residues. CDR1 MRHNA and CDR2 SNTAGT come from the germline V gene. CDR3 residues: CASSEGFVGNTEAFF. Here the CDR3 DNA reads TGTGCCAGCAGTGAAGGTTTTGTGGGGAACACTGAAGCTTTCTTT.

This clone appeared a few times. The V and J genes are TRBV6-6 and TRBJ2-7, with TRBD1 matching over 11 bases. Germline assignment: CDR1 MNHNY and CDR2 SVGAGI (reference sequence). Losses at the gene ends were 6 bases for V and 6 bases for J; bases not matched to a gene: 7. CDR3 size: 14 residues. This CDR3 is CASSGTGQGVEQYF. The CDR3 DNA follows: TGTGCCAGCAGCGGAACGGGACAGGGGGTCGAGCAGTACTTC.